This passage covers 9 T cell receptor beta chains from one sample sequenced in a study of OX40 agonist ivuxolimab in advanced cancers. TCRdb keeps only in-frame clones here, not all; method: immunoSEQ multiplex PCR. The data show 70,000 or so clones, with around 87% seen just once and roughly 8% held by the top ten. Material: CD4+ or CD8+ T cells sorted from blood, obtained in a trial of the OX40 agonist ivuxolimab. Source of these receptors: an adult with an advanced solid tumor such as melanoma, head and neck, liver or kidney cancer.

The chain couples TRBV7-3 to TRBJ1-2; TRBD1 aligns across 12 bases. The CDR3 has 16 amino acids. Germline CDR1 is SGHTA and CDR2 is FQGTGA. V dropped 5 bases and J dropped 2; count of bases not matched to a gene: 6. CDR3 nucleotide sequence: TGTGCCAGCAGCCTTTCCGGGACAGGGGGCAACTATGGCTACACCTTC. This codes for CASSLSGTGGNYGYTF.

The V and J genes are TRBV28 and TRBJ1-4, with D possibly being TRBD1 (5 bases). The CDR3 is 14 residues long. The V end lost 1 base, the J end lost 7 bases, and 10 bases lay between the germline ends. Germline loops: CDR1 MDHEN, CDR2 SYDVKM. The CDR3: CASSLFERGEKLFF. For the CDR3, the DNA is TGTGCCAGCAGTTTATTTGAGAGGGGTGAAAAACTGTTTTTT.

The chain employs TRBV5-1 and TRBJ2-2; D remains unclear. Deletions cut 1 base from V and 6 bases from J, with 13 bases between. Germline V gene data show CDR1 as SGHRS and CDR2 as YFSETQ. The CDR3 covers 15 residues. The CDR3 DNA is TGCGCCAGCAGCTTGCCAGGCGTTGGGGCCGGGGAGCTGTTTTTT. Translation gives CASSLPGVGAGELFF.

V usage is TRBV19 and J usage is TRBJ2-5, with D perhaps matching TRBD2 (6 bases). V was clipped by 6 bases and J by 1 base, with 18 bases between them. CDR1 is LNHDA and CDR2 is SQIVND in the germline V gene (reference sequence). The length of the CDR3 is 16 residues. CDR3 residues: CASRLKGPGLQETQYF. CDR3 nucleotide sequence: TGTGCCAGTAGACTAAAGGGCCCGGGACTCCAAGAGACCCAGTACTTC.

J is TRBJ2-7 and V is TRBV28; 8 bases line up with TRBD1. The CDR3 consists of 13 residues. Germline-derived CDR1 and CDR2 are MDHEN and SYDVKM. V lost 3 bases, J lost 4 bases, and 2 bases stayed unmatched. Here the CDR3 reads CASSFWDRYEQYF. The CDR3 DNA follows: TGTGCCAGCAGTTTTTGGGACAGGTACGAGCAGTACTTC.

The chain is built from TRBV11-2 and TRBJ2-5; D is possibly TRBD2 (7 bases). The germline V gene has CDR1 SGHAT and CDR2 FQNNGV. The CDR3 is made up of 15 amino acids. V was clipped by 5 bases and J by 4 bases, with 17 bases between them. Here the CDR3 DNA reads TGTGCCAGCAGCGTCCTACAGGGAGGGCGAGAGACCCAGTACTTC. The encoded protein is CASSVLQGGRETQYF. Using reference TRBV11-2 and TRBJ2-5 for the parts outside the CDR3, the full variable domain is EAGVAQSPRYKIIEKRQSVAFWCNPISGHATLYWYQQILGQGPKLLIQFQNNGVVDDSQLPKDRFSAERLKGVDSTLKIQPAKLEDSAVYLCASSVLQGGRETQYFGPGTRLLVL.

The chain employs TRBV2 and TRBJ1-4; D may be TRBD1 (6 bases). CDR1 and CDR2 from the germline V gene are SNHLY and FYNNEI. This CDR3 contains 17 residues. Trimming pared 4 bases from V and 7 bases from J, leaving 22 bases between. The CDR3 loop is CASSGGPDRLGGEKLFF. The CDR3 DNA reads TGTGCCAGCAGTGGAGGACCCGACAGGCTAGGGGGTGAAAAACTGTTTTTT.

The genes are TRBV2 and TRBJ2-1; the D is unclear. V was clipped by 6 bases and J by 2 bases, with 2 bases between them. This CDR3 is 11 amino acids long. Germline V CDR1 and CDR2: SNHLY, FYNNEI. CDR3 residues: CASSPYNEQFF. In DNA form, the CDR3 reads TGTGCCAGCAGCCCCTACAATGAGCAGTTCTTC.

This chain connects TRBV28 to TRBJ1-2; no firm D call. The CDR3 is 13 residues long. V lost 7 bases and J lost 5, with 14 bases in between. The germline V gene encodes CDR1 MDHEN and CDR2 SYDVKM. The CDR3 loop is CASTVHKVYGYTF. The CDR3, as DNA: TGTGCCAGCACGGTCCATAAAGTTTATGGCTACACCTTC.